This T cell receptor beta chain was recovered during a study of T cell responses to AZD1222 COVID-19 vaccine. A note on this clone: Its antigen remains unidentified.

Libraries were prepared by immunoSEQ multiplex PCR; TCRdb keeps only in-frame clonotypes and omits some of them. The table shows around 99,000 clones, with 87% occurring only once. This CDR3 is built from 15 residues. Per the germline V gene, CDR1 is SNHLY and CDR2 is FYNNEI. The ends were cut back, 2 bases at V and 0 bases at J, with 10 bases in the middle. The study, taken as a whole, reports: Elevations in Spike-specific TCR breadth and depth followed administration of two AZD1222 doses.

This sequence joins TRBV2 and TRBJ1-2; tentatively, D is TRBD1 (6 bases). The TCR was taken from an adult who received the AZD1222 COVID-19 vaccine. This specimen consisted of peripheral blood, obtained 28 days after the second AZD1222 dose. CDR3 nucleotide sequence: TGTGCCAGCAGTGAACAGGGGTCAGCTAACTATGGCTACACCTTC. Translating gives CASSEQGSANYGYTF.